A selection of T cell receptor beta chains follows, all from one sample in a study of control samples from healthy donors and cancer patients. Here immunoSEQ multiplex PCR was the method, and the copy in TCRdb shows in-frame clones only, minus some. In the table there are 95,000 to 150,000 clones, 89% of which are singletons. Sequenced: blood. The receptor source for this set is a man between 45 and 60 years old in good health. Both conserved end residues are part of each CDR3. A D gene is named only where the DNA matches it firmly. The size entry is marked missing in some rows and otherwise reads once, few, many or a size class.

V	D	J	size	CDR3	DNA
TRBV3-1/TRBV3-2	NA	TRBJ1-2	NA	CASSQDPGGGYGYTF	TGTGCCAGCAGCCAAGATCCCGGGGGGGGCTATGGCTACACCTTC
TRBV5-4	NA	TRBJ1-2	once	CASSLGSSGTYGYTF	TGTGCCAGCAGCTTGGGGAGCTCCGGAACCTATGGCTACACCTTC
TRBV30	NA	TRBJ2-1	NA	CAWSRGGGPNEQFF	TGTGCCTGGAGTCGGGGTGGGGGACCCAATGAGCAGTTCTTC
TRBV27	NA	TRBJ1-1	NA	CASSPGGGTEAFF	TGTGCCAGCAGTCCCGGGGGGGGCACTGAAGCTTTCTTT
TRBV6-5	TRBD1	TRBJ1-5	NA	CASSHGQGRNQPQHF	TGTGCCAGCAGCCACGGACAGGGACGCAATCAGCCCCAGCATTTT
TRBV5-4	NA	TRBJ2-3	NA	CASTGGDFTDTQYF	TGTGCCAGCACAGGCGGAGACTTCACAGATACGCAGTATTTT
TRBV11-3	NA	TRBJ1-5	NA	CASSLGRRESNQPQHF	TGTGCCAGCAGCTTAGGGCGGAGGGAAAGCAATCAGCCCCAGCATTTT
TRBV19	NA	TRBJ1-3	NA	CASSVGGTGNTIYF	TGTGCCAGTAGTGTCGGGGGAACTGGAAACACCATATATTTT
TRBV5-5	NA	TRBJ1-5	NA	CASSLWGGNQPQHF	TGTGCCAGCAGCTTGTGGGGGGGGAATCAGCCCCAGCATTTT
TRBV6-5	NA	TRBJ2-3	NA	CASSTSRDSTDTQYF	TGTGCCAGCAGTACAAGCCGGGACAGCACAGATACGCAGTATTTT
TRBV5-6	NA	TRBJ1-2	NA	CASSYLGGYGYTF	TGTGCCAGCAGCTACCTAGGGGGGTATGGCTACACCTTC
TRBV7-8	NA	TRBJ2-2	NA	CASSLISAGRPTELFF	TGTGCCAGCAGCTTAATTTCGGCAGGACGCCCCACTGAGCTGTTTTTT
TRBV5-6	TRBD2	TRBJ2-5	NA	CASTWGGFQETQYF	TGTGCCAGCACCTGGGGGGGTTTCCAAGAGACCCAGTACTTC
TRBV18	TRBD1	TRBJ1-1	NA	CASSPIRTGGNTEAFF	TGTGCCAGCTCACCGATTCGGACAGGGGGGAACACTGAAGCTTTCTTT
TRBV11-2	NA	TRBJ1-1	NA	CASSLPGGAGTEAFF	TGTGCCAGCAGCCTCCCGGGGGGAGCGGGAACTGAAGCTTTCTTT
TRBV12-5	TRBD1	TRBJ2-1	NA	CASGPPGQIFF	TGTGCTAGTGGTCCACCGGGACAGATATTCTTC
TRBV20-1	NA	TRBJ2-1	NA	CSGTYNEQFF	TGCAGTGGCACTTACAATGAGCAGTTCTTC
TRBV27	TRBD1	TRBJ2-5	NA	CASRPTGGAETQYF	TGTGCCAGCAGACCCACAGGGGGCGCAGAGACCCAGTACTTC
TRBV11-3	NA	TRBJ2-5	NA	CASSLVPETQYF	TGTGCCAGCAGCCTGGTACCGGAGACCCAGTACTTC
TRBV11-1	TRBD2	TRBJ2-2	NA	CASSLGSGGTGELFF	TGTGCCAGCAGCTTAGGTTCGGGGGGCACCGGGGAGCTGTTTTTT
TRBV5-1	NA	TRBJ1-3	NA	CASSLDRVGNTIYF	TGCGCCAGCAGCTTGGACAGGGTTGGAAACACCATATATTTT
TRBV15	TRBD2	TRBJ2-5	NA	CATSRDPLYLAGGRETQYF	TGTGCCACCAGCAGAGATCCCCTATACTTAGCGGGGGGACGGGAGACCCAGTACTTC
TRBV6-1	NA	TRBJ1-2	NA	CASSEAGVGSGYTF	TGTGCCAGCAGTGAAGCGGGGGTAGGGAGCGGCTACACCTTC
TRBV12-3/TRBV12-4	NA	TRBJ1-1	NA	CASTSGAEEAFF	TGTGCCAGCACCTCAGGGGCTGAGGAAGCTTTCTTT
TRBV5-1	NA	TRBJ1-1	NA	CASSLLAAANTEAFF	TGCGCCAGCAGCTTGTTGGCGGCAGCGAACACTGAAGCTTTCTTT
TRBV13	TRBD2	TRBJ2-5	NA	CASSFVTSGGEETQYF	TGTGCCAGCAGCTTCGTGACTAGCGGGGGGGAAGAGACCCAGTACTTC
TRBV19	TRBD2	TRBJ2-1	NA	CASSIIAGSYNEQFF	TGTGCCAGTAGTATAATAGCGGGCTCCTACAATGAGCAGTTCTTC
TRBV5-1	TRBD2	TRBJ2-3	NA	CASSLDRLATSTDTQYF	TGCGCCAGCAGCTTGGACCGACTAGCTACTAGCACAGATACGCAGTATTTT
TRBV6-6	TRBD2	TRBJ2-5	NA	CASSFSGGETQYF	TGTGCCAGCAGTTTTTCGGGGGGGGAGACCCAGTACTTC
TRBV7-9	NA	TRBJ2-7	NA	CASSLAGSNEQYF	TGTGCCAGCAGCTTGGCGGGCTCAAACGAGCAGTACTTC
TRBV6-5	NA	TRBJ1-4	NA	CASSLRAEATNEKLFF	TGTGCCAGCAGTTTACGAGCAGAGGCAACTAATGAAAAACTGTTTTTT
TRBV3-1/TRBV3-2	NA	TRBJ1-2	NA	CASSQGGAYGYTF	TGTGCCAGCAGCCAAGGCGGGGCCTATGGCTACACCTTC
TRBV13	NA	TRBJ1-2	many	CASSLVGREVGYGYTF	TGTGCCAGCAGCTTAGTTGGGAGGGAGGTCGGCTATGGCTACACCTTC
TRBV21-1	NA	TRBJ2-7	NA	CASSKEEGRDRGPYEQYF	TGTGCCAGCAGCAAAGAGGAGGGGAGGGACAGGGGCCCTTACGAGCAGTACTTC
TRBV19	TRBD2	TRBJ2-3	NA	CASSIEPAGGTDTQYF	TGTGCCAGTAGTATAGAGCCAGCGGGGGGCACAGATACGCAGTATTTT
TRBV18	NA	TRBJ2-5	few	CASSPVSRNARETQYF	TGTGCCAGCTCACCAGTTAGCCGAAACGCAAGGGAGACCCAGTACTTC
TRBV6-5	NA	TRBJ1-2	NA	CASSYRARDGYTF	TGTGCCAGCAGTTACAGGGCGAGGGATGGCTACACCTTC
TRBV9	NA	TRBJ1-1	NA	CASSGGGTPEAFF	TGTGCCAGCAGCGGCGGGGGGACCCCCGAAGCTTTCTTT
TRBV5-1	TRBD1	TRBJ2-3	once	CASSLGTGASVNTQYF	TGCGCCAGCAGCCTAGGGACAGGGGCGTCGGTAAATACGCAGTATTTT
TRBV5-1	NA	TRBJ2-7	NA	CASRPGLAFYEQYF	TGCGCCAGCAGACCAGGGCTAGCATTCTACGAGCAGTACTTC
TRBV5-1	TRBD1	TRBJ2-7	NA	CASRRLGDRSYEQYF	TGCGCCAGCAGACGACTTGGGGACAGGTCCTACGAGCAGTACTTC
TRBV2	NA	TRBJ2-2	NA	CASSEREVEGGLFF	TGTGCCAGCAGTGAAAGGGAAGTGGAGGGTGGGCTGTTTTTT
TRBV29-1	TRBD1	TRBJ2-5	NA	CSGYEGGWETQYF	TGCAGCGGGTATGAAGGGGGCTGGGAGACCCAGTACTTC
TRBV5-8	NA	TRBJ2-7	once	CASSLGYFYEQYF	TGTGCCAGCAGCTTGGGTTACTTCTACGAGCAGTACTTC
TRBV27	NA	TRBJ1-2	NA	CASMRLRPGDGYTF	TGTGCCAGCATGAGGTTAAGGCCGGGGGATGGCTACACCTTC
TRBV7-2	TRBD1	TRBJ1-1	NA	CASSTYGTGGEGTEAFF	TGTGCCAGCAGCACCTACGGGACAGGGGGCGAGGGGACTGAAGCTTTCTTT
TRBV11-2	TRBD1	TRBJ1-2	NA	CASSSFRGINYGYTF	TGTGCCAGCAGCTCCTTCAGGGGGATTAACTATGGCTACACCTTC
TRBV29-1	NA	TRBJ2-7	once	CSVEESGDEQYF	TGCAGCGTTGAAGAGTCCGGTGACGAGCAGTACTTC
TRBV10-3	TRBD2	TRBJ2-2	NA	CATSLAGGSTGELFF	TGTGCCACCTCACTAGCGGGGGGTAGCACCGGGGAGCTGTTTTTT
TRBV29-1	TRBD1	TRBJ2-5	NA	CSVDGQGRRPSGTQYF	TGCAGCGTTGACGGACAGGGTAGGCGGCCAAGTGGAACCCAGTACTTC
TRBV5-6	TRBD1	TRBJ1-4	NA	CASSFGTGYEKLFF	TGTGCCAGCAGCTTCGGGACAGGGTATGAAAAACTGTTTTTT
TRBV5-1	TRBD1	TRBJ1-1	NA	CASSPGQGKMNTEAFF	TGCGCCAGCAGCCCGGGACAGGGGAAAATGAACACTGAAGCTTTCTTT
TRBV7-9	NA	TRBJ2-5	NA	CASSFKYQETQYF	TGTGCCAGCAGCTTTAAGTACCAAGAGACCCAGTACTTC
TRBV6-5	NA	TRBJ1-2	NA	CASSLLLGYGYTF	TGTGCCAGCAGTCTCCTCTTGGGCTATGGCTACACCTTC
TRBV2	NA	TRBJ1-5	few	CASREGRGNQPQHF	TGTGCCAGCAGGGAGGGTAGGGGTAATCAGCCCCAGCATTTT
TRBV7-8	TRBD1	TRBJ1-5	NA	CASSLPTGSNQPQHF	TGTGCCAGCAGCTTACCGACAGGGAGCAATCAGCCCCAGCATTTT
TRBV13	TRBD1	TRBJ1-6	NA	CASSSDRGRNSPLHF	TGTGCCAGCAGCTCCGACAGGGGGCGGAATTCACCCCTCCACTTT
TRBV28	NA	TRBJ2-7	once	CASSLGGHSYEQYF	TGTGCCAGCAGTTTAGGCGGCCACTCCTACGAGCAGTACTTC